The 27 T cell receptor beta chains in this list originate from one sample, sequenced in a study of yellow fever vaccine responses in identical twins. TCRdb re-derived calls from the RT-PCR reads in MiXCR, one entry per CDR3 protein. The table has 2,500 to 3,000 distinct CDR3 sequences, roughly nine tenths seen once. The specimen comprised T cells from blood (PBMCs), unsorted or a sorted subset (not recorded which), sampled before or after yellow fever vaccination (not recorded which). The receptor set was obtained from a female donor who received the yellow fever vaccine.

The V and J genes are TRBV4-2 and TRBJ2-1; D not resolved. The germline CDR1 and CDR2 sequences are LGHNA and YNFKEQ. V was trimmed by 0 bases and J by 5 bases, leaving 8 bases between them. This CDR3 has 14 amino acids. The CDR3 protein is CASSQDVPNNEQFF. The CDR3, as DNA: TGTGCCAGCAGCCAAGATGTACCGAACAATGAGCAGTTCTTC.

The chain is built from TRBV18 and TRBJ1-1; no clear D. CDR3 length: 16 residues. Between the trimmed V and J ends, which lost 2 bases and 0 bases, there was a span of 13 bases. Germline CDR1 is KGHSH and CDR2 is LQKENI. The CDR3 DNA sequence: TGTGCCAGCTCACCAATGCAGTCCCTGATGAACACTGAAGCTTTCTTT. Translated: CASSPMQSLMNTEAFF. The variable domain in full, with the rest retrieved from reference TRBV18 and TRBJ1-1, is NAGVMQNPRHLVRRRGQEARLRCSPMKGHSHVYWYRQLPEEGLKFMVYLQKENIIDESGMPKERFSAEFPKEGPSILRIQQVVRGDSAAYFCASSPMQSLMNTEAFFGQGTRLTVV.

The chain uses TRBV19 and TRBJ1-5, with D perhaps matching TRBD1 (6 bases). Germline V gene sequence: CDR1 LNHDA, CDR2 SQIVND (reference sequence). Trimming cost V 5 bases and J 4 bases, with 12 bases left between them. CDR3 length equals 14 residues. CDR3 DNA sequence: TGTGCCAGTAGTGCCCGGGACAAAAATCAGCCCCAGCATTTT. Translated, it gives CASSARDKNQPQHF.

The V gene is TRBV24-1, the J gene TRBJ2-7, with TRBD2 matching 7 bases. The germline V gene has CDR1 KGHDR and CDR2 SFDVKD. The CDR3 contains 15 residues. J was trimmed by 0 bases and V by 9 bases; bases with no gene match: 10. CDR3 nucleotides: TGTGCCACCTCGAGCAGGGAGGGAAGCTCCTACGAGCAGTACGTC. Protein: CATSSREGSSYEQYV.

This clonotype came up once. The chain employs TRBV11-3 and TRBJ1-2; D uncertain. The V and J ends lost 5 bases and 4 bases respectively, with 17 bases between them. Germline CDR1 and CDR2: SGHNT and YENEEA. The CDR3 extends over 15 amino acids. This CDR3 is CASSARWSVGYGYTF. CDR3 in DNA: TGTGCCAGCAGCGCTAGATGGTCGGTAGGCTATGGCTACACCTTC.

The rearrangement joins TRBV11-1 to TRBJ2-3, with D unresolved. This CDR3 contains 15 residues. Germline values: CDR1 SGHAT, CDR2 FQDESV (reference sequence). Deletions cut 1 base from V and 0 bases from J, with 8 bases between. CDR3 bases: TGTGCCAGCAGCTTAGGGACGGTGAGCACAGATACGCAGTATTTT. It yields the protein CASSLGTVSTDTQYF.

The genes are TRBV28 and TRBJ2-1; D uncertain. CDR1 and CDR2 from the germline V gene are MDHEN and SYDVKM. V gave up 6 bases and J gave up 8 bases, with 8 bases separating them. The CDR3 consists of 11 residues. For the CDR3, the DNA is TGTGCCAGCAGCTTAGCATATGAGCAGTTCTTC. Encoded protein: CASSLAYEQFF.

This chain connects TRBV15 to TRBJ2-2, with 11 bases matching TRBD1. The CDR3 totals 17 residues. CDR1 LNHNV and CDR2 YYDKDF come from the germline V gene (reference sequence). Trimming cost V 3 bases and J 5 bases; bases outside gene matches: 8. DNA for the CDR3: TGTGCCACCAGCAGGGAGCCCCGGGACAGGGGGACCGGGGAGCTGTTTTTT. Its protein is CATSREPRDRGTGELFF.

The gene calls are TRBV2 and TRBJ1-1; D possibly corresponds to TRBD1 (6 bases). The V end was cut by 2 bases, the J end by 8 bases, with 18 bases between. Per the germline V gene, CDR1 is SNHLY and CDR2 is FYNNEI. The CDR3 totals 15 residues. This CDR3 reads CASSEFLGGPLEAFF. CDR3 DNA: TGTGCCAGCAGTGAATTCCTCGGGGGGCCCCTGGAAGCTTTCTTT.

This rearrangement joins TRBV10-3 to TRBJ1-1, with 7 bases lining up with TRBD1. V lost 0 bases and J lost 1; bases outside the gene matches: 5. The CDR3 totals 16 residues. The V gene's germline CDR1 is ENHRY and CDR2 SYGVKD. The CDR3 is CAISESFRDRNTEAFF. CDR3 DNA sequence: TGTGCCATCAGTGAGTCTTTCCGGGACAGGAACACTGAAGCTTTCTTT.

The chain couples TRBV10-3 to TRBJ1-2; 7 bases match TRBD1. The V gene end was trimmed by 6 bases and the J gene end by 8 bases; junction bases not matched to a gene: 6. This CDR3 spans 12 amino acids. From germline, CDR1 is ENHRY and CDR2 SYGVKD. This CDR3 reads CAISTDRVGYTF. CDR3 DNA: TGTGCCATCAGCACAGACAGGGTAGGCTACACCTTC.

The chain recombines TRBV4-1 with TRBJ2-1; TRBD2 might be the D (5 bases). CDR3 size: 14 residues. CDR1 MGHRA and CDR2 YSYEKL come from the germline V gene. Trimming shortened V by 3 bases and J by 16 bases, and 22 bases separated the two germline ends. The CDR3 spells CASSHVGLGLLRFF. The CDR3 DNA is TGCGCCAGCAGCCATGTAGGTTTAGGACTCCTCCGATTCTTC.

CDR3 sequence reads: CASSPGSGTYEQYF. In DNA, the CDR3 is TGTGCCAGCTCACCAGGCAGCGGAACCTACGAGCAGTACTTC. This rearrangement joins TRBV18 to TRBJ2-7; D is possibly TRBD2 (5 bases). The CDR3 extends over 14 amino acids. Germline loops: CDR1 KGHSH, CDR2 LQKENI. The ends were cut back, 2 bases at V and 2 bases at J, with 10 bases in the middle.

This sequence joins TRBV3-1 and TRBJ2-5, with TRBD2 matching over 11 bases. With 4 bases clipped from V and 2 bases from J, the junction kept 6 bases outside the gene matches. The CDR3 consists of 16 residues. Looked up from germline, CDR1 is LGHDT and CDR2 is YNNKEL (reference sequence). CDR3 region: CASSPRTSGRQETQYF. The CDR3 nucleotides read TGTGCCAGCAGCCCAAGGACTAGCGGGCGACAAGAGACCCAGTACTTC.

The chain carries TRBV7-8 and TRBJ1-1; tentative D call: TRBD1 (5 bases). V was clipped by 5 bases and J by 3 bases, with 16 bases between them. CDR3 length: 15 residues. Germline V CDR1 and CDR2: SGHVS, FQNEAQ. DNA of the CDR3: TGTGCCAGCAGCAAGCTGAGGGGCCCTTACACTGAAGCTTTCTTT. Residues: CASSKLRGPYTEAFF.

The chain joins TRBV11-1 to TRBJ1-2; 7 bases fit TRBD1. V lost 2 bases and J lost 6; bases outside the gene matches: 3. CDR1 is SGHAT, CDR2 FQDESV, per germline (reference sequence). The CDR3 is made up of 13 amino acids. CDR3 coding DNA: TGTGCCAGCAGCTTAAGGGACAGTGATGGCTACACCTTC. It codes for CASSLRDSDGYTF.

This sequence joins TRBV11-3 and TRBJ2-1, with 14 bases aligning to TRBD2. The CDR3 is 15 amino acids. After removal of 5 bases from V and 8 bases from J, the junction contained 5 bases not matched to a gene. Germline values: CDR1 SGHNT, CDR2 YENEEA. CDR3 nucleotides: TGTGCCAGCAGCACGGGACTAGCGGGAGCCGATGAGCAGTTCTTC. This sequence encodes CASSTGLAGADEQFF.

The rearrangement uses TRBV5-1 and TRBJ1-2, with D hard to call. CDR1 is SGHRS, CDR2 YFSETQ, per germline. V was cut by 4 bases and J by 5 bases, with 12 bases left in between. CDR3 length: 13 residues. CDR3 sequence reads: CASSPDGSYGYTF. CDR3 DNA: TGCGCCAGCAGCCCCGACGGGTCGTATGGCTACACCTTC.

The chain uses TRBV11-3 and TRBJ1-2, with TRBD1 matching 9 bases. Germline loops: CDR1 SGHNT, CDR2 YENEEA. CDR3 length: 13 amino acids. V lost 5 bases and J lost 7; bases outside the gene matches: 5. The CDR3 nucleotides read TGTGCCAGCAGCCCGGGACAGGGAGGTGGCTACACCTTC. This gives the protein CASSPGQGGGYTF.

The genes are TRBV11-1 and TRBJ2-1; TRBD2 matches at 7 bases. The length of the CDR3 is 16 residues. Germline V gene sequence: CDR1 SGHAT, CDR2 FQDESV (reference sequence). After removal of 2 bases from V and 1 base from J, the junction contained 5 bases not matched to a gene. The CDR3 loop reads CASSLKAGVSYNEQFF. CDR3 nucleotide sequence: TGTGCCAGCAGCTTAAAGGCGGGAGTATCCTACAATGAGCAGTTCTTC.

J is TRBJ1-3 and V is TRBV5-1; D call uncertain. CDR3 length: 12 residues. The V and J ends lost 4 bases and 4 bases respectively, with 6 bases between them. Germline V gives CDR1 SGHRS, CDR2 YFSETQ. The CDR3 loop reads CASSEQGNTIYF. CDR3 in DNA: TGCGCCAGCAGCGAACAAGGAAACACCATATATTTT.

The rearrangement links TRBV7-6 to TRBJ1-2, with 9 bases that match TRBD1. CDR3 length: 13 residues. Trimming removed 5 bases from V and 7 bases from J; junction bases left unmatched: 5. Germline V lookup: CDR1 SGHVS, CDR2 FNYEAQ. CDR3 coding DNA: TGTGCCAGCAGCCAAACAGGGGGCGGTGGCTACACCTTC. It encodes CASSQTGGGGYTF.

The chain employs TRBV7-9 and TRBJ2-7, with D perhaps assigned TRBD1 or TRBD2 (5 bases each). Trimming stripped 5 bases from V and 1 base from J, with 18 bases between. Looked up from germline, CDR1 is SEHNR and CDR2 is FQNEAQ (reference sequence). The CDR3 runs 16 residues. Here the CDR3 DNA reads TGTGCCAGCAGCACTCGGGGTTCTCAGGGATCCTACGAGCAGTACTTC. Translation gives CASSTRGSQGSYEQYF. Drawing the rest from reference TRBV7-9 and TRBJ2-7, the complete variable domain is DTGVSQNPRHKITKRGQNVTFRCDPISEHNRLYWYRQTLGQGPEFLTYFQNEAQLEKSRLLSDRFSAERPKGSFSTLEIQRTEQGDSAMYLCASSTRGSQGSYEQYFGPGTRLTVT.

The rearrangement uses TRBV29-1 and TRBJ2-3; the D gene is possibly TRBD2 (7 bases). This CDR3 comprises 14 residues. Germline assignment: CDR1 SQVTM and CDR2 ANQGSEA. Trimming cost V 7 bases and J 8 bases, with 22 bases left between them. This CDR3 is CSAQGSMGGLTQYF. The CDR3, as DNA: TGCAGCGCCCAGGGTTCGATGGGGGGGCTTACGCAGTATTTT.

The chain carries TRBV11-1 and TRBJ2-1; 10 positions match TRBD2. The V segment lost 0 bases and the J segment 8 bases; nucleotides outside the gene matches: 13. The CDR3 has 18 amino acids. Germline V gene lookup returns CDR1 SGHAT and CDR2 FQDESV (reference sequence). CDR3 in amino acids: CASSLAPSGRANVYEQFF. The DNA of the CDR3 is TGTGCCAGCAGCTTAGCGCCGAGCGGGAGGGCCAATGTCTATGAGCAGTTCTTC.

This rearrangement joins TRBV2 to TRBJ1-2; D is unresolved. This CDR3 comprises 13 residues. Germline loops: CDR1 SNHLY, CDR2 FYNNEI. V lost 3 bases and J lost 5, with 10 bases in between. DNA of the CDR3: TGTGCCAGCAGTGACTCGGCGGCTTATGGCTACACCTTC. Translation gives CASSDSAAYGYTF.

The table lists this clonotype with a few counts. The chain couples TRBV23-1 to TRBJ1-6; TRBD1 matches at 7 bases. TRBV23-1 is labeled an ORF, and its function is uncertain. J was trimmed by 11 bases and V by 3 bases; bases with no gene match: 7. The CDR3 covers 14 residues. CDR3 DNA: TGCGCCAGCAGTCACCCCGACAGGGAGCCACCCCTCCACTTT. Translation: CASSHPDREPPLHF.